This TCR beta chain was sequenced during a study of shared clonotypes between healthy human individuals (dated by TCRdb to the early 2020s). Regarding the research as a whole: The cohort comprised a couple of women and a few men aged 18 to 49 years. For each donor, CD4 naive and CD4 memory were each given three plates, CD8 naive was given two plates, and CD8 memory was given one plate. The study deeply sequenced blood TCR repertoires of 5 or 6 healthy adults to estimate repertoire size and the extent of clonotype sharing between individuals. To increase sequencing depth and limit assay-specific biases, different laboratories used diverse techniques to prepare libraries and sequence TCR repertoires. Each donor's leukapheresis produced roughly between roughly 0.85 and 9.5 billion PBMCs. Summary of the overall study and its limitations: Clonotypes shared by all four sorted-subset donors showed higher generation probabilities than non-shared clonotypes. Naive subsets generally had larger estimated clonotype richness than memory subsets. Sampling was limited to blood, and TCR repertoires in tissue likely differ from TCR repertoires in blood. Sharing across a handful of donors was observed for approximately 5% of naive CD4, over 3% of naive CD8, 2% to 2.5% of memory CD4, and about 0.4% of memory CD8 clonotypes. Because the study included a small number of donors, the genetic and exposure-history diversity represented was limited. Rarefaction of sorted-subset datasets indicated incomplete sequencing despite the large sequencing depth. Pairwise subsampling indicated that sequencing depth was expected to affect the degree of clonotype sharing among donors.

Germline trimming: 9 bases from V, 4 bases from J; junction bases outside gene matches: 13. The germline V gene (reference sequence) sets CDR1 to LNHDA and CDR2 to SQIVND. Taken from cysteine to phenylalanine, the CDR3 has 17 residues. Only the CDR3 portion is preserved as DNA: 51 bases, with reading frame beginning at the first base. As for this clone: Its specific antigen is unknown. It has no much larger one-base neighbor in the sample; base qualities were not kept.

Using the deep immunoSEQ assay, TCR CDR3 regions were amplified from genomic DNA by multiplex PCR. Genomic DNA extracted from each cell subset was distributed evenly over all wells of several immunoSEQ 96-well plates, and each plate served as one replicate. For sorted subsets, each replicate PCR was loaded with approximately 190 ng genomic DNA, equivalent to about 30,000 T cell genomes. Purified libraries were measured with a Qubit 3.0 fluorometer, size-checked on a Bioanalyzer 2100, and measured again with the KAPA Library Quantification kit. Each immunoSEQ 96-well plate was sequenced on its own single-read 150-cycle Illumina NextSeq 550 flow cell. Turning to the authors' computational methods: Because the immunoSEQ output included only junctional sequences and no quality scores, the filtering could not be the same as the filtering used for full-length reads. Sequences were annotated with PyIR, a Python wrapper for IgBLAST v1.9, using IMGT germline references to assign V/J genes and CDR3. Reads were removed for weak V/J assignments (E-value above 1e-6), missing CDR3, stop codons, out-of-frame junctions, or ambiguous translated residues. V3J clonotypes were defined as sequences sharing an identical inferred V gene, J gene, and CDR3 amino acid sequence. The percentage overlap between two repertoires was calculated by dividing the number of shared unique clonotypes by the size of the smaller repertoire. Three approaches were used to assess repertoire richness: RTK rarefaction, the Chao1 estimator, and Recon v2.1 estimates of unobserved clonotypes. OLGA was used to compute generation probabilities for all TCRbeta clonotypes that the gDNA method yielded from a handful of donors. This immuneACCESS table, as held by TCRdb, lists in-frame sequences with V and J called but not all clones. Of the missing ones, under half trace to an unresolved V gene in checked studies; the others have no known cause. V and J calls and clone size are copied from that table; D and trimming were computed from the DNA. The sample table holds roughly 1.5 million clones, of which approximately 98% were seen once. Jointly, the top ten make up roughly 0.4% of the sample.

The donors were healthy, HIV-negative adults with no recently reported acute infections or vaccinations. Every donor was a Caucasian adult living in Nashville, Tennessee, USA. Magnetic negative selection was used to enrich CD4+ T cells, after which naive cells were positively selected on CD45RA and the negative fraction became the memory subset. Blood was obtained by leukapheresis, after which PBMCs were separated by Ficoll-Histopaque density gradient centrifugation and cryopreserved in liquid nitrogen vapor phase. Analytical flow cytometry was used to check the purity and quantity of each magnetically sorted T cell population. Genomic DNA was isolated from each sorted fraction and quantified by UV absorbance on a Nanodrop 2000c.

The chain links TRBV19 with TRBJ2-6; 9 central bases correspond to TRBD1. Sequenced input: naive CD4+ T cells sorted from blood. The cell subset or site tag for this specimen amounts to: CD45RA+ positively selected. This clonotype was sampled from a man aged 25-40 years in good health. The CDR3 region reads CASRVRTGDSGANVLTF. The DNA reads as follows: TGTGCCAGCAGAGTCAGGACAGGGGATTCCGGGGCCAACGTCCTGACTTTC. Extended through the reference TRBV19 and TRBJ2-6 proteins, this CDR3 yields the full variable domain: DGGITQSPKYLFRKEGQNVTLSCEQNLNHDAMYWYRQDPGQGLRLIYYSQIVNDFQKGDIAEGYSVSREKKESFPLTVTSAQKNPTAFYLCASRVRTGDSGANVLTFGAGSRLTVL.